This T cell receptor beta chain was sequenced for a study of beta chain features in type 1 diabetes. Whole-study results and caveats: For Type 1 diabetes patients, all four CD4+ subsets carried TCRB CDR3s that were moderately but significantly shorter.

Since all of the isolated RNA was reverse transcribed, expressed TCRB transcripts were what got sequenced. The assay was immunoSEQ multiplex PCR, and TCRdb's table has in-frame clones only and misses some. The data hold some 660,000 clones, with over 11% observed a single time. This clone was detected only once. Antigen specificity is unknown. V gave up 0 bases and J gave up 2 bases, with 11 bases separating them. This CDR3 has 15 amino acids. The germline V gene has CDR1 SGHAT and CDR2 FQNNGV. This chain uses TRBV11-2 with TRBJ2-7; D is undetermined. Sample: naive CD4+ T cells from blood. The TCR originated in a man aged 18 to 29 with type 1 diabetes. The CDR3 protein is CASSLDALPAYEQYF. In nucleotides, the CDR3 is TGTGCCAGCAGCTTAGATGCACTCCCCGCCTACGAGCAGTACTTC.